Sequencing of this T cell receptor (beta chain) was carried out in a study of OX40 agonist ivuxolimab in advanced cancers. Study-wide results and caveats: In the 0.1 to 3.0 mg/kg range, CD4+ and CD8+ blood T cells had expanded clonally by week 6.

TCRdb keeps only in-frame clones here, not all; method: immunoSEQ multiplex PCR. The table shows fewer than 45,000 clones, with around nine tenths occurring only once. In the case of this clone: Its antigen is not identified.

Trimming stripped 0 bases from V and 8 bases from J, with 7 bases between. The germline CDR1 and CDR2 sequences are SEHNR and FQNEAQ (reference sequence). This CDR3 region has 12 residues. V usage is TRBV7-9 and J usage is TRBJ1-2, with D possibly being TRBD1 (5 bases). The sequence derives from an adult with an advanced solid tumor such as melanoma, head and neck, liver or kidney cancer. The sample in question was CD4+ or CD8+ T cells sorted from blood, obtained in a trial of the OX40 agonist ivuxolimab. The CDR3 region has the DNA TGTGCCAGCAGCTTAGCGAGGGGAGGCTACACCTTC. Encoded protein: CASSLARGGYTF.